The 25 T cell receptor beta chains below all came from one sample that was sequenced in a study of T cell repertoires in cytomegalovirus infection. TCRdb redid the calling of the reads with MiXCR, one entry per CDR3 protein. The top ten hold around 20% of the sample, which has 300,000 to 400,000 distinct CDR3 sequences, approximately 32% seen once. These receptors have no known antigen. The input for sequencing was cultured PBMCs, taken from culture after CMV antigen stimulation. The receptors were sampled from a human donor in good health (CMV status not recorded). Some clones in this sample may be carry-over from other donors' samples.

The CDR3 region is CASILSEGAEAFF. In DNA, the CDR3 is TGTGCCAGCATCCTATCCGAGGGCGCTGAAGCTTTCTTT. The rearrangement uses TRBV28 and TRBJ1-1, with D hard to call. CDR1 and CDR2 from the germline V gene are MDHEN and SYDVKM. V dropped 7 bases and J dropped 6 bases, with 15 bases sitting between them. This CDR3 spans 13 amino acids.

As regards this clonotype: This sequence may be a read error, since a much larger clone differs from it by one base. The rearrangement uses TRBV30 and TRBJ2-6; D is tentatively TRBD1 or TRBD2 (6 bases each). The CDR3 runs to 17 residues. V was cut by 8 bases and J by 0 bases, with 20 bases left in between. CDR1 and CDR2 from the germline V gene are GTSNPN and SVGIG (reference sequence). The CDR3 here is CALYKGGVSSGANVLTF. CDR3 nucleotide sequence: TGTGCCCTTTACAAGGGGGGAGTTAGCTCTGGGGCCAACGTCCTGACTTTC.

CDR3: CSAREPTGKVAGNTIYF. CDR3 nucleotides: TGCAGTGCTAGAGAACCGACAGGGAAGGTCGCTGGAAACACCATATATTTT. This chain joins TRBV20-1 and TRBJ1-3, with 7 nucleotides matching TRBD1. V shed 0 bases, J shed 2 bases, and the junction held 10 bases outside the gene matches. CDR3 length equals 17 residues. Looked up from germline, CDR1 is DFQATT and CDR2 is SNEGSKA (reference sequence).

About this clonotype: Relative to the germline gene, one junction end is altered; a read error may explain this. The genes are TRBV4-1 and TRBJ2-4; D gene ambiguous. This CDR3 region has 14 residues. Germline V CDR1 and CDR2: MGHRA, YSYEKL. CDR3 region: CASSQETGGNIQYF. The CDR3 nucleotides read TGTGCCAGCAGCCAAGAGACGGGTGGAAACATTCAGTACTTC.

V and J are TRBV7-6 and TRBJ2-4; TRBD1 aligns across 11 bases. Germline V gives CDR1 SGHVS, CDR2 FNYEAQ. CDR3 length: 14 amino acids. V lost 5 bases, J lost 5 bases, and 2 bases stayed unmatched. The CDR3 DNA reads TGTGCCAGCAGCATGGGACAGGGGGAAAACATTCAGTACTTC. This gives the protein CASSMGQGENIQYF.

This clonotype was seen only a few times. This CDR3 reads CASRPPDTPSYEQYF. Here the CDR3 DNA reads TGTGCCAGCAGACCCCCGGACACCCCATCCTACGAGCAGTACTTC. The chain carries TRBV27 and TRBJ2-7; possible D gene TRBD1, 5 bases. Germline V gene sequence: CDR1 MNHEY, CDR2 SMNVEV (reference sequence). The CDR3 is 15 residues long. Trimming left V 6 bases short and J 1 base short, with 16 bases between.

J is TRBJ2-7 and V is TRBV6-1, with 9 bases aligning to TRBD1. This CDR3 has 18 residues. Germline CDR1 reads MNHNS; CDR2 reads SASEGT. The V and J ends lost 7 bases and 3 bases, in that order; junction bases with no gene match: 19. CDR3 nucleotides: TGTGCCAGCACTTCAAAAAGGGGACAGGGAGTTCAACACTACGAGCAGTACTTC. This translates into CASTSKRGQGVQHYEQYF.

This clonotype was observed a few times. The V call is TRBV11-1, the J call TRBJ1-1; weak D call: TRBD1 (6 bases). CDR3 size: 18 residues. The germline CDR1 and CDR2 sequences are SGHAT and FQDESV (reference sequence). Trimming cost V 5 bases and J 4 bases, with 26 bases left between them. CDR3 coding DNA: TGTGCCAGCAGCCCCGGTGGATGGAACAGGGCGGTGAGCACTGAAGCTTTCTTT. Amino acids: CASSPGGWNRAVSTEAFF.

In this sample, this clonotype turned up many times. The CDR3 sequence: CASSSGQGLTEAFF. The CDR3 nucleotides read TGTGCCAGCAGTTCGGGACAGGGTTTGACTGAAGCTTTCTTT. J is TRBJ1-1 and V is TRBV6-1; 9 nucleotides agree with TRBD1. The CDR3 runs 14 residues. Per the germline V gene, CDR1 is MNHNS and CDR2 is SASEGT. The J segment lost 5 bases and the V segment lost 5 bases, leaving 6 bases of the junction unmatched.

This clonotype was seen more than once but under ten times. This sequence joins TRBV20-1 and TRBJ1-5; D might be TRBD1 (5 bases). Germline CDR1 and CDR2: DFQATT and SNEGSKA (reference sequence). This CDR3 comprises 18 residues. Deletions cut 2 bases from V and 0 bases from J, with 20 bases between. The CDR3 sequence: CSARRGAGGGYSNQPQHF. DNA of the CDR3: TGCAGTGCTAGAAGAGGGGCAGGCGGTGGGTATAGCAATCAGCCCCAGCATTTT.

A few counts support this clonotype. J is TRBJ2-3 and V is TRBV6-2 or TRBV6-3; 7 bases are a match to TRBD2. V lost 4 bases and J lost 1; bases outside the gene matches: 2. In germline, CDR1 is MNHEY, CDR2 SVGEGT. CDR3 length equals 14 residues. The CDR3 nucleotides read TGTGCCAGCAGTTGGGCGGGGGGCACAGATACGCAGTATTTT. Protein product: CASSWAGGTDTQYF.

The chain uses TRBV6-2 or TRBV6-3 and TRBJ1-6; unclear D gene. The CDR3 loop spans 15 amino acids. CDR1 is MNHEY and CDR2 is SVGEGT in the germline V gene. V gave up 4 bases and J gave up 7 bases, with 14 bases separating them. The CDR3 coding sequence is TGTGCCAGCAGTTCCGGAAAGACTGGAAATTCACCCCTCCACTTT. This sequence encodes CASSSGKTGNSPLHF.

In its sample, this clonotype was seen a few times. The chain joins TRBV12-3 or TRBV12-4 to TRBJ2-7, with D perhaps TRBD1 (6 bases). Trimming left V 4 bases short and J 6 bases short, with 7 bases between. There are 11 residues in the CDR3. CDR3 nucleotides: TGTGCCAGCAGTTACAGGGCCGAGCAGTACTTC. It is translated as CASSYRAEQYF.

V is TRBV11-2 and J is TRBJ2-1; 13 bases align to TRBD2. The CDR3 is made up of 21 amino acids. Germline values: CDR1 SGHAT, CDR2 FQNNGV. J gave up 2 bases and V 0 bases, and 13 bases lay outside the gene matches. CDR3 in amino acids: CASSLDQIGLAGVGAYNEQFF. DNA for the CDR3: TGTGCCAGCAGCTTAGATCAAATTGGACTAGCGGGAGTCGGCGCCTACAATGAGCAGTTCTTC.

This clonotype showed up many times. The rearrangement joins TRBV2 to TRBJ1-1, with 7 bases fitting TRBD1. Losses at the gene ends were 5 bases for V and 1 base for J; bases not matched to a gene: 4. This CDR3 contains 14 residues. From germline, CDR1 is SNHLY and CDR2 FYNNEI. CDR3 sequence: CASSPRGGNTEAFF. CDR3 sequence (DNA): TGTGCCAGCAGTCCCAGGGGGGGGAACACTGAAGCTTTCTTT.

This clonotype appeared a few times. The V call is TRBV11-2, the J call TRBJ2-3; the D is unclear. Germline V gene sequence: CDR1 SGHAT, CDR2 FQNNGV. The CDR3 covers 16 residues. The V end lost 1 base, the J end lost 0 bases, and 11 bases lay between the germline ends. CDR3 amino acids: CASSLGSSRSTDTQYF. CDR3 DNA sequence: TGTGCCAGCAGCTTAGGTAGTAGCCGGAGCACAGATACGCAGTATTTT.

J is TRBJ2-3 and V is TRBV20-1, with 7 bases matching TRBD2. J lost 1 base, V lost 6 bases, and 13 bases had no gene match. Germline values: CDR1 DFQATT, CDR2 SNEGSKA (reference sequence). The CDR3 covers 16 residues. For the CDR3, the DNA is TGCAGTGCCCTTCCCAGGGCGGGAGAAGGCACAGATACGCAGTATTTT. Its protein is CSALPRAGEGTDTQYF.

The sample holds many counts of this clonotype. This sequence joins TRBV12-3 or TRBV12-4 and TRBJ1-3; D gene uncertain. This CDR3 region has 12 residues. Trimming stripped 6 bases from V and 3 bases from J, with 6 bases between. This CDR3 reads CASSRSGNTIYF. As DNA, the CDR3 is TGTGCCAGCAGCCGCAGTGGAAACACCATATATTTT.

V usage is TRBV6-1 and J usage is TRBJ2-1; 12 bases map to TRBD2. The CDR3 is 18 residues long. CDR1 MNHNS and CDR2 SASEGT come from the germline V gene. Trimming at V came to 0 bases and at J to 4 bases, leaving 7 bases not matched to a gene. The CDR3: CASSEAGSTSGGYNEQFF. CDR3 coding DNA: TGTGCCAGCAGTGAAGCGGGTAGTACTAGCGGGGGGTACAATGAGCAGTTCTTC.

A few counts support this clonotype. The V call is TRBV11-2, the J call TRBJ2-7, with 13 nucleotides matching TRBD2. Trimming took 5 bases from V and 3 from J; bases not matched to a gene: 10. The CDR3 sequence is 17 residues long. Germline V lookup: CDR1 SGHAT, CDR2 FQNNGV. The CDR3 reads CASSPPKGLAGRYEQYF. The CDR3 bases are TGTGCCAGCAGCCCCCCCAAGGGACTAGCGGGGCGCTACGAGCAGTACTTC.

The chain couples TRBV10-3 to TRBJ1-4, with 8 bases identical to TRBD1. The CDR3 is 15 residues long. The V and J ends lost 3 bases and 5 bases, in that order; junction bases with no gene match: 5. Per germline, CDR1 ENHRY and CDR2 SYGVKD. CDR3 DNA sequence: TGTGCCATCAGTGATCGACAGGGGTCGAATGAAAAACTGTTTTTT. It is translated as CAISDRQGSNEKLFF.

The chain recombines TRBV19 with TRBJ2-7; D is unclear. Germline lookup yields CDR1 LNHDA and CDR2 SQIVND (reference sequence). V was cut by 5 bases and J by 6 bases, with 14 bases left in between. This CDR3 comprises 13 residues. The CDR3 bases are TGTGCCAGTAGTCTCCGACGACCGAGCGAGCAGTACTTC. Translation: CASSLRRPSEQYF.

The V call is TRBV12-3 or TRBV12-4, the J call TRBJ1-2, with 10 bases lining up with TRBD1. After removal of 0 bases from V and 3 bases from J, the junction contained 4 bases not matched to a gene. This CDR3 is 16 amino acids long. The CDR3 DNA sequence: TGTGCCAGCAGTTTAGCGGGGACAGGGGCAGACTATGGCTACACCTTC. The encoded protein is CASSLAGTGADYGYTF.

This clonotype was observed a few times. The chain recombines TRBV15 with TRBJ1-5; D not resolved. Trimming took 1 base from V and 2 from J, leaving 6 bases between them. The CDR3 is 14 amino acids. The germline V gene encodes CDR1 LNHNV and CDR2 YYDKDF (reference sequence). The CDR3 spells CATSRVDGNQPQHF. The CDR3 DNA reads TGTGCCACCAGCAGAGTCGACGGCAATCAGCCCCAGCATTTT. Using reference TRBV15 and TRBJ1-5 for the parts outside the CDR3, the full variable domain is DAMVIQNPRYQVTQFGKPVTLSCSQTLNHNVMYWYQQKSSQAPKLLFHYYDKDFNNEADTPDNFQSRRPNTSFCFLDIRSPGLGDTAMYLCATSRVDGNQPQHFGDGTRLSIL.

There are a few counts of this clonotype. This sequence joins TRBV7-2 and TRBJ1-6; D is unclear. CDR1 and CDR2 (germline): SGHTA, FQGNSA. There are 14 residues in the CDR3. V lost 3 bases, J lost 9 bases, and 12 bases lay in between. The CDR3, as DNA: TGTGCCAGCAGCTTGAAGGAGCAGTCTTCACCCCTCCACTTT. Its translation is CASSLKEQSSPLHF. Variable domain in full (rest from reference TRBV7-2 and TRBJ1-6): GAGVSQSPSNKVTEKGKDVELRCDPISGHTALYWYRQSLGQGLEFLIYFQGNSAPDKSGLPSDRFSAERTGGSVSTLTIQRTQQEDSAVYLCASSLKEQSSPLHFGNGTRLTVT.